This record looks at one T cell receptor beta chain sequence and its context. Its target is not known. The sample belongs to a study of cytomegalovirus exposure and HLA in healthy donors. Broader study findings: In a later analysis, donors in an Asian-associated ancestry cluster reportedly had fewer N-insertions in productive TCRs than the cohort mean. A few V segments could not be told apart, such as TRBV6-2 and TRBV6-3, and were left out. It was confirmed in vitro that a few of the CMV-associated chains were specific for CMV antigens.

The PCR made use of 60 Vbeta and 13 Jbeta primers. Here immunoSEQ multiplex PCR was the method, and the copy in TCRdb shows in-frame clones only, minus some. The top ten clones hold less than 0.4% of a sample with a few hundred thousand clones, 75% to 90% of them seen once. CDR1 and CDR2 from the germline V gene are SNHLY and FYNNEI. The V end lost 3 bases, the J end lost 1 base, and 11 bases lay between the germline ends. The CDR3 consists of 15 residues. Sequences were obtained from PBMCs. The J gene is TRBJ2-3, the V gene TRBV2; D possibly corresponds to TRBD1 (6 bases). This TCR came from a girl aged 2-10 years in good health and CMV-seronegative. The CDR3 DNA reads as TGTGCCAGCAGTGATGTGGGGGCCCGCACAGATACGCAGTATTTT. Amino acids: CASSDVGARTDTQYF.